One sample yielded the 23 T cell receptor beta chains listed below, sequenced in a study of beta chain features in type 1 diabetes. Study-level findings and limits: In every one of the four CD4+ subsets, TCRB CDR3s were moderately but significantly shorter in Type 1 diabetes patients.

Expressed TCRB transcripts were sequenced, since all the RNA that had been isolated was reverse transcribed. Assay used: immunoSEQ multiplex PCR; TCRdb lists only in-frame clones, some missing. The sample lists 550,000 to 850,000 clones; 13% were seen once. Antigen specificity for these receptors is unknown. The sequenced sample was naive CD4+ T cells from blood. These receptors were taken from a man aged 18 to 30 with type 1 diabetes.

This rearrangement joins TRBV6-5 to TRBJ1-5; D perhaps matches TRBD1 (6 bases). This CDR3 is built from 14 residues. Germline loops: CDR1 MNHEY, CDR2 SVGAGI. With 6 bases removed from V and 0 bases from J, the gap between germline ends came to 9 bases. Written as DNA, the CDR3 is TGTGCCAGCAGGCAGGGGCTTAGCAATCAGCCCCAGCATTTT. It yields the protein CASRQGLSNQPQHF.

About this clone itself: Other DNA variants within this sample encode the same CDR3. This chain uses TRBV6-5 with TRBJ1-6; tentative D call: TRBD1 (6 bases). Trimming took 1 base from V and 7 from J, leaving 11 bases between them. This CDR3 region has 15 residues. CDR1 and CDR2 (germline): MNHEY, SVGAGI. Here the CDR3 DNA reads TGTGCCAGCAGTTACTTGGACAGAGCCAATTCACCCCTCCACTTT. Translated, it gives CASSYLDRANSPLHF.

This clone was counted only a few times. This chain links TRBV5-4 with TRBJ2-3; 7 bases are shared with TRBD1. CDR1 is SGHNT and CDR2 is YYREEE in the germline V gene (reference sequence). The CDR3 is 14 amino acids. J lost 6 bases, V lost 3 bases, and 7 bases had no gene match. CDR3 protein: CASSSTGVSDTQYF. DNA for the CDR3: TGTGCCAGCAGCTCCACAGGGGTTAGCGATACGCAGTATTTT. Complete variable domain (other parts from reference TRBV5-4 and TRBJ2-3): ETGVTQSPTHLIKTRGQQVTLRCSSQSGHNTVSWYQQALGQGPQFIFQYYREEENGRGNFPPRFSGLQFPNYSSELNVNALELDDSALYLCASSSTGVSDTQYFGPGTRLTVL.

This clone was seen only a few times. In the same sample, other DNA sequences code for this CDR3. The V call is TRBV18, the J call TRBJ2-5, with D tentatively TRBD1 (5 bases). The CDR3 is 14 amino acids. Trimming took 0 bases from V and 3 from J, leaving 8 bases between them. Germline assignment: CDR1 KGHSH and CDR2 LQKENI. This chain's CDR3 is CASSPPGPEETQYF. The CDR3 region has the DNA TGTGCCAGCTCACCACCGGGGCCTGAAGAGACCCAGTACTTC.

This clone came up a few times. This sequence joins TRBV27 and TRBJ1-4; D perhaps matches TRBD1 (5 bases). CDR1 and CDR2 (germline): MNHEY, SMNVEV (reference sequence). With 2 bases removed from V and 4 bases from J, the gap between germline ends came to 8 bases. The CDR3 totals 14 residues. The CDR3 nucleotides are TGTGCCAGCAGTTTAGGGGACCATAATGAAAAACTGTTTTTT. Translating gives CASSLGDHNEKLFF.

The chain is built from TRBV27 and TRBJ2-7; 10 bases agree with TRBD1. This CDR3 has 13 residues. CDR1 is MNHEY, CDR2 SMNVEV, per germline (reference sequence). Trimming took 5 bases from V and 6 from J; bases not matched to a gene: 4. The CDR3 coding sequence is TGTGCCAGCAGTCGACAGGGGGCAATCGAGCAGTACTTC. Protein sequence: CASSRQGAIEQYF.

In its sample, this clone was seen a few times. The chain carries TRBV6-5 and TRBJ2-3; the D gene is possibly TRBD2 (5 bases). The CDR3 runs to 16 residues. V was shortened by 0 bases and J by 0 bases, with 10 bases between the two germline ends. Germline assignment: CDR1 MNHEY and CDR2 SVGAGI. CDR3 protein: CASSYSPPGSTDTQYF. DNA for the CDR3: TGTGCCAGCAGTTACTCCCCCCCGGGGAGCACAGATACGCAGTATTTT.

The chain recombines TRBV7-9 with TRBJ1-6; no reliable D call. Germline V gene sequence: CDR1 SEHNR, CDR2 FQNEAQ (reference sequence). The CDR3 has 15 residues. Trimming left V 4 bases short and J 13 bases short, with 20 bases between. The CDR3 is CASSSLPGSVMPLHF. For the CDR3, the DNA is TGTGCCAGCAGCTCCCTCCCGGGATCCGTGATGCCCCTCCACTTT.

The chain couples TRBV14 to TRBJ2-5, with a possible D match to TRBD2 (5 bases). Trimming left V 6 bases short and J 4 bases short, with 9 bases between. The CDR3 length is 12 residues. Germline V CDR1 and CDR2: SGHDN, FVKESK. CDR3 sequence reads: CASSTRGETQYF. The CDR3 DNA reads as TGTGCCAGCAGTACTCGGGGAGAGACCCAGTACTTC.

This clone was seen more than once but under ten times. In this CDR3 the conserved last residue, phenylalanine or tryptophan, is missing, so a read error is likely. Because the CDR3's place on the DNA is in doubt, the DNA is left out and the CDR3 is given as listed by TCRdb. The gene calls are TRBV15 and TRBJ2-7. The CDR3 comprises 8 residues, both ends counted. Germline assignment: CDR1 LNHNV and CDR2 YYDKDF (reference sequence). The CDR3 region is CATSRDGD.

This clone came up a few times. The chain combines TRBV29-1 with TRBJ1-2, with 9 bases lining up with TRBD1. V lost 0 bases and J lost 8; bases outside the gene matches: 7. In germline, CDR1 is SQVTM, CDR2 ANQGSEA. The CDR3 consists of 14 residues. The CDR3 DNA reads TGCAGCGTTGAAGAAGTGGGACAGGGCGGAGGCTACACCTTC. It is translated as CSVEEVGQGGGYTF.

The J gene is TRBJ1-2, the V gene TRBV27, with D uncertain. The CDR3 has 16 residues. The V end was cut by 6 bases, the J end by 5 bases, with 22 bases between. From germline, CDR1 is MNHEY and CDR2 SMNVEV (reference sequence). The CDR3 is CASRRLGATASYGYTF. The CDR3 DNA reads TGTGCCAGCAGACGCCTCGGAGCCACCGCGAGTTATGGCTACACCTTC.

The V call is TRBV28, the J call TRBJ2-7, with D perhaps TRBD1 (6 bases). From germline, CDR1 is MDHEN and CDR2 SYDVKM. V was pared by 1 base and J by 8 bases, with 12 bases between. This CDR3 is built from 13 residues. The CDR3 coding sequence is TGTGCCAGCAGTTTATCCCAGGGGATTAAGCAGTACTTC. The encoded protein is CASSLSQGIKQYF.

In its sample, this clone was seen a few times. The gene calls are TRBV6-1 and TRBJ2-7, with a possible D match to TRBD2 (6 bases). Per the germline V gene, CDR1 is MNHNS and CDR2 is SASEGT. The CDR3 covers 14 residues. Between the trimmed V and J ends, which lost 6 bases and 2 bases, there was a span of 14 bases. This chain's CDR3 is CASRPGTGTYEQYF. Here the CDR3 DNA reads TGTGCCAGCAGACCCGGGACTGGGACCTACGAGCAGTACTTC.

This clone was observed once. V is TRBV19 and J is TRBJ1-2, with D unresolved. This CDR3 is 17 amino acids long. Looked up from germline, CDR1 is LNHDA and CDR2 is SQIVND (reference sequence). V shed 4 bases and J shed 4 bases, with 22 bases lying between them. The CDR3 loop reads CASSTRGGNPPGYGYTF. The CDR3 nucleotides read TGTGCCAGTAGTACGCGGGGAGGGAACCCTCCCGGCTATGGCTACACCTTC. Complete variable domain (other parts from reference TRBV19 and TRBJ1-2): DGGITQSPKYLFRKEGQNVTLSCEQNLNHDAMYWYRQDPGQGLRLIYYSQIVNDFQKGDIAEGYSVSREKKESFPLTVTSAQKNPTAFYLCASSTRGGNPPGYGYTFGSGTRLTVV.

This chain joins TRBV2 and TRBJ2-6, with no clear D. V lost 7 bases to trimming and J lost 0 bases, with 13 bases between them. Germline values: CDR1 SNHLY, CDR2 FYNNEI. The CDR3 length is 16 residues. The CDR3 DNA follows: TGTGCCAGCATGGGGTTCCTATCCTCTGGGGCCAACGTCCTGACTTTC. Translated: CASMGFLSSGANVLTF.

The chain recombines TRBV5-1 with TRBJ1-6; 10 positions match TRBD1. With 3 bases clipped from V and 10 bases from J, the junction kept 7 bases outside the gene matches. There are 15 residues in the CDR3. Germline loops: CDR1 SGHRS, CDR2 YFSETQ. The CDR3 coding sequence is TGCGCCAGCAGCTACGGTGGGACAGGGGACTCACCCCTCCACTTT. Its translation: CASSYGGTGDSPLHF.

V usage is TRBV12-5 and J usage is TRBJ2-7, with 8 bases fitting TRBD1. The ends lost 6 bases at V and 2 bases at J; junction bases unmatched: 3. Per the germline V gene, CDR1 is LGHNT and CDR2 is FRNRAP. This CDR3 region has 13 residues. The CDR3: CASGRGQAYEQYF. The CDR3 DNA is TGTGCTAGTGGCCGGGGACAGGCCTACGAGCAGTACTTC.

This chain uses TRBV30 with TRBJ1-1, with TRBD1 identical over 7 bases. The V and J ends lost 3 bases and 6 bases, in that order; junction bases with no gene match: 19. The CDR3 length is 17 residues. Germline assignment: CDR1 GTSNPN and CDR2 SVGIG (reference sequence). The CDR3 bases are TGTGCCTGGAGACGTCGGCAACAACAGGGGAGCTGGCCTGAAGCTTTCTTT. Its protein product is CAWRRRQQQGSWPEAFF.

This clone was seen a few times. The chain couples TRBV4-2 to TRBJ2-5, with D tentatively TRBD1 or TRBD2 (6 bases each). V was shortened by 1 base and J by 4 bases, with 10 bases between the two germline ends. The germline CDR1 and CDR2 sequences are LGHNA and YNFKEQ. The CDR3 loop spans 14 amino acids. The CDR3 loop is CASSQVPGAETQYF. The CDR3 DNA sequence: TGTGCCAGCAGCCAAGTTCCGGGGGCAGAGACCCAGTACTTC.

The rearrangement joins TRBV30 to TRBJ2-1, with D possibly TRBD2 on 5 matching bases. The CDR3 contains 11 residues. Between the trimmed V and J ends, which lost 0 bases and 13 bases, there was a span of 10 bases. CDR1 and CDR2 from the germline V gene are GTSNPN and SVGIG (reference sequence). The CDR3 region has the DNA TGTGCCTGGAGTGTAGGCGGGTATCAGTTCTTC. The encoded protein is CAWSVGGYQFF.

The chain combines TRBV6-5 with TRBJ2-1; perhaps D is TRBD1 or TRBD2 (5 bases each). This CDR3 is 15 amino acids long. Between the trimmed V and J ends, which lost 2 bases and 9 bases, there was a span of 17 bases. Germline values: CDR1 MNHEY, CDR2 SVGAGI. CDR3 protein: CASSYGASQRGEQFF. CDR3 DNA: TGTGCCAGCAGTTACGGGGCCTCCCAGAGGGGTGAGCAGTTCTTC.

This CDR3 is CAWSPRSYTF. In DNA form, the CDR3 reads TGTGCCTGGAGTCCTAGAAGCTACACCTTC. The V call is TRBV30, the J call TRBJ1-2; D unclear. The CDR3 is made up of 10 amino acids. The germline gives CDR1 GTSNPN, CDR2 SVGIG (reference sequence). Trimming left V 2 bases short and J 9 bases short, with 7 bases between.